The clone carrying this T cell receptor beta chain was seen just once. Antigen specificity is unknown. The data stem from a study of T cell responses to AZD1222 COVID-19 vaccine. Findings and limits, study-wide: There were vaccine-associated CD4 TCRs across spike, dominant at 160-218 and 743-854. Nearly half of spike-specific TCRs reportedly go after variant regions that carry no mutations. Donors, mostly white British, included more females; clonal diversity was possibly underestimated. Repertoires were obtained solely post-peak T cell response.

With V trimmed by 1 base and J by 6 bases, 3 bases remained unmatched. From germline, CDR1 is SEHNR and CDR2 FQNEAQ (reference sequence). This CDR3 region has 13 residues. Data came from immunoSEQ multiplex PCR; TCRdb stores just in-frame clones and leaves some out. This table holds 200,000 to 250,000 clones, roughly 94% found once. The input for sequencing was peripheral blood, taken 28 days after the second dose of the MenACWY control vaccine. The source of this sequence is an adult who received the MenACWY meningococcal vaccine as a control. The chain uses TRBV7-9 and TRBJ2-7; 7 bases line up with TRBD1. The CDR3 DNA reads as TGTGCCAGCAGCTTAGTGGCAGGGGGCGAGCAGTACTTC. Encoded protein: CASSLVAGGEQYF.